These 17 T cell receptor beta chains were sequenced from one sample in a study of blood T cell repertoires in COVID-19. Sequencing was performed with immunoSEQ multiplex PCR; in TCRdb, only in-frame clones are kept and a portion is missing. The sample includes 250,000 or so clones, around 90% seen only once; the top ten take just under 0.8%. The specimen was peripheral blood. Receptors were obtained from a woman aged 25 to 45 with acute or convalescent COVID-19.

This clone was recorded a few times. The V gene is TRBV7-9, the J gene TRBJ2-1, with 9 nucleotides matching TRBD2. The CDR3 spans 15 residues. V was pared by 6 bases and J by 7 bases, with 10 bases of the junction left unmatched. Germline CDR1 is SEHNR and CDR2 is FQNEAQ (reference sequence). The CDR3 spells CASRTTGLATNEQFF. The CDR3 region has the DNA TGTGCCAGCAGAACGACCGGACTAGCGACGAATGAGCAGTTCTTC. The full variable domain, with the rest looked up from reference TRBV7-9 and TRBJ2-1, is DTGVSQNPRHKITKRGQNVTFRCDPISEHNRLYWYRQTLGQGPEFLTYFQNEAQLEKSRLLSDRFSAERPKGSFSTLEIQRTEQGDSAMYLCASRTTGLATNEQFFGPGTRLTVL.

The rearrangement joins TRBV5-1 to TRBJ2-7; 8 positions match TRBD2. The V and J ends lost 2 bases and 3 bases, in that order; junction bases with no gene match: 4. There are 14 residues in the CDR3. Germline V gene data show CDR1 as SGHRS and CDR2 as YFSETQ. The CDR3 nucleotides are TGCGCCAGCAGCTTCTCCGGGGGGGGCTACGAGCAGTACTTC. Its protein is CASSFSGGGYEQYF.

This clone was seen a single time. V is TRBV27 and J is TRBJ1-2; 9 positions agree with TRBD1. CDR3 length: 15 residues. Germline loops: CDR1 MNHEY, CDR2 SMNVEV (reference sequence). The trim removed 8 bases at V and 4 bases at J, leaving 11 bases unmatched. The CDR3 DNA is TGTGCCAGCGGGCGCCGACAGGGGGTAGGCTATGGCTACACCTTC. Amino acid sequence: CASGRRQGVGYGYTF.

The chain combines TRBV11-3 with TRBJ1-1; D not certain. The CDR3 loop spans 12 amino acids. V was pared by 3 bases and J by 11 bases, with 13 bases between. Germline CDR1 and CDR2: SGHNT and YENEEA. The CDR3 DNA is TGTGCCAGCAGCTTCGACCCCAGGATGGCTTTCTTT. Translated, it gives CASSFDPRMAFF.

The chain joins TRBV6-5 to TRBJ2-1, with TRBD1 identical over 12 bases. This CDR3 has 16 residues. V lost 2 bases to trimming and J lost 10 bases; unmatched junction nucleotides: 9. CDR1 MNHEY and CDR2 SVGAGI come from the germline V gene. CDR3 nucleotide sequence: TGTGCCAGCAGTTACGGGACAGGGGGCGCCTTCCGCGAGCAGTTCTTC. It encodes CASSYGTGGAFREQFF.

The V gene is TRBV7-2, the J gene TRBJ1-3; D possibly corresponds to TRBD1 (5 bases). Germline lookup yields CDR1 SGHTA and CDR2 FQGNSA. The V end lost 4 bases, the J end lost 0 bases, and 7 bases lay between the germline ends. CDR3 length: 14 residues. The CDR3 DNA reads TGTGCCAGCAGCTCGGGACTCTCTGGAAACACCATATATTTT. It translates to CASSSGLSGNTIYF.

V and J are TRBV24-1 and TRBJ2-3; possible D gene TRBD1, 5 bases. The length of the CDR3 is 14 residues. V was trimmed by 1 base and J by 3 bases, leaving 7 bases between them. Germline V gene sequence: CDR1 KGHDR, CDR2 SFDVKD. CDR3 DNA: TGTGCCACCAGTGATTTTAAGGGGACAGATACGCAGTATTTT. Protein: CATSDFKGTDTQYF.

The chain joins TRBV10-3 to TRBJ2-7; TRBD2 agrees at 11 bases. Germline lookup yields CDR1 ENHRY and CDR2 SYGVKD. J gave up 3 bases and V 3 bases, and 7 bases lay outside the gene matches. This CDR3 is built from 16 residues. The CDR3 DNA reads TGTGCCATCAGTGACGCTCAGGGGACTAGCGGCTACGAGCAGTACTTC. Protein sequence: CAISDAQGTSGYEQYF.

The chain uses TRBV5-6 and TRBJ2-1; TRBD2 aligns across 11 bases. The CDR3 extends over 15 amino acids. Trimming cost V 4 bases and J 10 bases; bases outside gene matches: 10. The germline CDR1 and CDR2 sequences are SGHDT and YYEEEE. The CDR3 region is CASSPGLAEGGEQFF. CDR3 DNA sequence: TGTGCCAGCAGCCCGGGACTAGCGGAGGGGGGAGAGCAGTTCTTC.

This rearrangement joins TRBV29-1 to TRBJ1-3; D may be TRBD1 (5 bases). V lost 4 bases and J lost 0, with 10 bases in between. Germline V gene sequence: CDR1 SQVTM, CDR2 ANQGSEA. The CDR3 is 14 amino acids. CDR3 coding DNA: TGCAGCGTTGTAGGGGCCAGCTCTGGAAACACCATATATTTT. It encodes CSVVGASSGNTIYF.

CDR3 sequence: CASSYSGNYGYTF. DNA of the CDR3: TGTGCCAGCAGTTATTCGGGGAACTATGGCTACACCTTC. This sequence joins TRBV6-5 and TRBJ1-2; D uncertain. Germline V lookup: CDR1 MNHEY, CDR2 SVGAGI. CDR3 length: 13 residues. V was shortened by 3 bases and J by 2 bases, with 7 bases between the two germline ends.

This chain links TRBV4-3 with TRBJ2-7; 8 positions match TRBD2. Germline CDR1 is LGHNA and CDR2 is YSLEER. The CDR3 runs to 14 residues. The junction had 3 bases not matched to a gene; V was cut back by 1 base and J by 4 bases. The CDR3 nucleotides are TGCGCCAGCAGCCAAGGTAGCGGGGTATACGAGCAGTACTTC. Protein product: CASSQGSGVYEQYF.

This clone was picked up one time. This rearrangement joins TRBV11-3 to TRBJ2-7, with D tentatively TRBD2 (5 bases). Trimming shortened V by 7 bases and J by 1 base, and 17 bases separated the two germline ends. Germline CDR1 is SGHNT and CDR2 is YENEEA. This CDR3 region has 15 residues. The CDR3 sequence: CASTIALGSSYEQYF. The CDR3 region has the DNA TGTGCCAGCACCATAGCGCTGGGTTCGTCCTACGAGCAGTACTTC. Based on the CDR3 plus reference TRBV11-3 and TRBJ2-7, the full variable domain is EAGVVQSPRYKIIEKKQPVAFWCNPISGHNTLYWYLQNLGQGPELLIRYENEEAVDDSQLPKDRFSAERLKGVDSTLKIQPAELGDSAVYLCASTIALGSSYEQYFGPGTRLTVT.

The rearrangement uses TRBV5-1 and TRBJ2-3, with 9 bases lining up with TRBD2. Germline lookup yields CDR1 SGHRS and CDR2 YFSETQ. V shed 1 base, J shed 4 bases, and the junction held 4 bases outside the gene matches. This CDR3 has 15 amino acids. CDR3 protein: CASSLTAGGPDTQYF. The CDR3 coding sequence is TGCGCCAGCAGCTTGACTGCGGGAGGGCCAGATACGCAGTATTTT.

J is TRBJ2-3 and V is TRBV15; 10 bases fit TRBD2. Germline CDR1 is LNHNV and CDR2 is YYDKDF (reference sequence). The CDR3 is 19 residues long. V shed 0 bases and J 3 bases; nucleotides not matched to a gene: 12. CDR3 coding DNA: TGTGCCACCAGCAGAGAAGGGCCTAGCGGGAGAGGTGTGACAGATACGCAGTATTTT. This translates into CATSREGPSGRGVTDTQYF.

The V gene is TRBV6-2 or TRBV6-3, the J gene TRBJ2-1; 10 nucleotides agree with TRBD2. There are 15 residues in the CDR3. Trimming cost V 6 bases and J 4 bases; bases outside gene matches: 6. Germline CDR1 reads MNHEY; CDR2 reads SVGEGT. CDR3 DNA: TGTGCCAGCAGGCCTACTAGCGGGGTATACAATGAGCAGTTCTTC. This encodes CASRPTSGVYNEQFF.

This sequence joins TRBV19 and TRBJ1-4; a possible D gene is TRBD1 (5 bases). This CDR3 spans 17 amino acids. V was trimmed by 4 bases and J by 0 bases, leaving 15 bases between them. The germline CDR1 and CDR2 sequences are LNHDA and SQIVND (reference sequence). For the CDR3, the DNA is TGTGCCAGTAGTACCACAGGATCACTTTCAACTAATGAAAAACTGTTTTTT. It codes for CASSTTGSLSTNEKLFF. Drawing the rest from reference TRBV19 and TRBJ1-4, the complete variable domain is DGGITQSPKYLFRKEGQNVTLSCEQNLNHDAMYWYRQDPGQGLRLIYYSQIVNDFQKGDIAEGYSVSREKKESFPLTVTSAQKNPTAFYLCASSTTGSLSTNEKLFFGSGTQLSVL.